The sequence of this TCR beta chain was determined in a study of blood T cell repertoires in COVID-19. Overall study: Sites across the United States, Italy and Spain contributed samples from acute and convalescent COVID-19.

The J segment lost 10 bases and the V segment lost 6 bases, leaving 17 bases of the junction unmatched. The CDR3 runs 15 residues. From germline, CDR1 is MNHEY and CDR2 SMNVEV (reference sequence). As originally analysed: Scientists estimated how many nucleated cells there were by amplifying reference gene primers. Method: immunoSEQ multiplex PCR; TCRdb's copy keeps in-frame clones and lacks some. The V and J calls and clone size are taken from that table; D and trimming were inferred from the DNA. The sample has roughly 250,000 clones; approximately 80% are singletons. The sequence was obtained from a human donor in a cohort sampled during active COVID-19. Sequenced sample: peripheral blood. The chain joins TRBV27 to TRBJ1-1, with TRBD1 matching 7 bases. The chain's CDR3 is CASRDATGFFSSAFF. The CDR3 DNA reads as TGTGCCAGCAGGGACGCGACAGGGTTCTTTTCTTCAGCTTTCTTT.